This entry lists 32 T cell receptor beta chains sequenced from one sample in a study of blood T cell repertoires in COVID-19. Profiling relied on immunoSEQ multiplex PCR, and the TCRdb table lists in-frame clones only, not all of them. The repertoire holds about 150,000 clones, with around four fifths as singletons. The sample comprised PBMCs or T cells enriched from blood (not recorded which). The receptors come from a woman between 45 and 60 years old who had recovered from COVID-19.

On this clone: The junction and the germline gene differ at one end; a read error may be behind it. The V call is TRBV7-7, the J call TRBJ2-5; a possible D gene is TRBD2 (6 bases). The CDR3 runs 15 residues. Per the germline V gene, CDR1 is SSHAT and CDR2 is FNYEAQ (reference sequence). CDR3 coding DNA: TGTGCTAGCAGCCCAGCGGGTGGGGGCCAAGAGACCCAGTACTTC. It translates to CASSPAGGGQETQYF.

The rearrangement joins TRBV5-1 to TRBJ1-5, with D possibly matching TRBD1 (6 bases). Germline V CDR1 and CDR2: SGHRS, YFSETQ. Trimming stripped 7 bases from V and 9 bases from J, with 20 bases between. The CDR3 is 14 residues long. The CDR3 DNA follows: TGCGCCAGCGCCGAGTGGGCAGGGGATCGGCCCCAGCATTTT. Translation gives CASAEWAGDRPQHF. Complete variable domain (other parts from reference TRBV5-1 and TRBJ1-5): KAGVTQTPRYLIKTRGQQVTLSCSPISGHRSVSWYQQTPGQGLQFLFEYFSETQRNKGNFPGRFSGRQFSNSRSEMNVSTLELGDSALYLCASAEWAGDRPQHFGDGTRLSIL.

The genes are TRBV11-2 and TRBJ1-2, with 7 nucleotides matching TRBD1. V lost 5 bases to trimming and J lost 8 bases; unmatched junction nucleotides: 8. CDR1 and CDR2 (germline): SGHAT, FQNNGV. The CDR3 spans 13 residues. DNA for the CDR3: TGTGCCAGCAGCCTTTTCGGGACAGACGGCTACACCTTC. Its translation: CASSLFGTDGYTF. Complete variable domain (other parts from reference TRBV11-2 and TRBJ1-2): EAGVAQSPRYKIIEKRQSVAFWCNPISGHATLYWYQQILGQGPKLLIQFQNNGVVDDSQLPKDRFSAERLKGVDSTLKIQPAKLEDSAVYLCASSLFGTDGYTFGSGTRLTVV.

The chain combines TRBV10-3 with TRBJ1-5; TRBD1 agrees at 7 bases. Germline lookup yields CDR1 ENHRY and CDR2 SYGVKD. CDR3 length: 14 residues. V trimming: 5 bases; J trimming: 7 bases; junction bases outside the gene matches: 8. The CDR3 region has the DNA TGTGCCATCAGTCCCGGGACAGATAGCCAGCCCCAGCATTTT. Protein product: CAISPGTDSQPQHF.

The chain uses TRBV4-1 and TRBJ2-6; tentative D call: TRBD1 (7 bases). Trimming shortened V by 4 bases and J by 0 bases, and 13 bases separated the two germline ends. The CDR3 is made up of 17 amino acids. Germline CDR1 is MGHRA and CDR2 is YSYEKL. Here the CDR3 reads CASSRGTASSGANVLTF. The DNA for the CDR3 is TGCGCCAGCAGCCGCGGGACAGCTAGCTCTGGGGCCAACGTCCTGACTTTC.

The CDR3 sequence: CASSQDSGRSNEQFF. The CDR3 region has the DNA TGCGCCAGCAGCCAAGACAGCGGGAGATCTAATGAGCAGTTCTTC. The V call is TRBV4-3, the J call TRBJ2-1, with 8 bases fitting TRBD2. J was trimmed by 7 bases and V by 0 bases; bases with no gene match: 5. The CDR3 is 15 residues long. CDR1 is LGHNA and CDR2 is YSLEER in the germline V gene.

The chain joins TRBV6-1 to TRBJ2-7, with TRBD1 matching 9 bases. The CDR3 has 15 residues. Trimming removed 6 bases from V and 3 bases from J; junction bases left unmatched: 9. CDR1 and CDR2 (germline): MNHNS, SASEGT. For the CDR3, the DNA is TGTGCCAGCAGGTCGGGACAGGGCCCCCTCTACGAGCAGTACTTC. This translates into CASRSGQGPLYEQYF.

The CDR3 nucleotides are TGTGCCAGCAGCTTAGGGGCAGGGGGAGGAAATGAGCAGTTCTTC. Its translation: CASSLGAGGGNEQFF. The chain is built from TRBV7-8 and TRBJ2-1; perhaps TRBD1 as D (7 bases). Trimming left V 1 base short and J 7 bases short, with 14 bases between. Looked up from germline, CDR1 is SGHVS and CDR2 is FQNEAQ. The CDR3 covers 15 residues.

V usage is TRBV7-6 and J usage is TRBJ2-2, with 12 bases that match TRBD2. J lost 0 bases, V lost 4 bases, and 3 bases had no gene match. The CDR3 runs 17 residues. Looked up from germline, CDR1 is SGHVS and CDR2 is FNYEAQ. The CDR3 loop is CASSSSGRATNTGELFF. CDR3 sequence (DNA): TGTGCCAGCAGCTCTAGCGGGAGGGCCACGAACACCGGGGAGCTGTTTTTT.

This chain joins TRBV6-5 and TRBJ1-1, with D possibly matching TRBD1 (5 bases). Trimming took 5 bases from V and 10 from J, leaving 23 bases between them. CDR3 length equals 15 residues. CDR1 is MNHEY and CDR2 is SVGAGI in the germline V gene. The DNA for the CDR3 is TGTGCCAGCAGTAGAGCCCCCCAGGGTGCGGTCTCAGCTTTCTTT. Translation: CASSRAPQGAVSAFF.

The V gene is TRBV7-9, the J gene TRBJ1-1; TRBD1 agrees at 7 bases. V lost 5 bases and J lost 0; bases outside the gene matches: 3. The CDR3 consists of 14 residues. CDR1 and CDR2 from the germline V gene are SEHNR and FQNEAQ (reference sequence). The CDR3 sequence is CASSLQGMNTEAFF. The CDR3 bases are TGTGCCAGCAGCCTACAGGGGATGAACACTGAAGCTTTCTTT.

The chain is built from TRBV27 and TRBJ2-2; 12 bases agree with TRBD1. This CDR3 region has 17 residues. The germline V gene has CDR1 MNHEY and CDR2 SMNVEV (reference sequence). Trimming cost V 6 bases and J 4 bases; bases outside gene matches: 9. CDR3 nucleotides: TGTGCCAGCAGACCCTCCGGGACAGGGGGCTCCACCGGGGAGCTGTTTTTT. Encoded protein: CASRPSGTGGSTGELFF.

DNA for the CDR3: TGTGCCAGCAGCTCGAGCGGGGGGACATACAATGAGCAGTTCTTC. Protein product: CASSSSGGTYNEQFF. The rearrangement uses TRBV11-2 and TRBJ2-1; TRBD2 matches at 9 bases. CDR1 and CDR2 from the germline V gene are SGHAT and FQNNGV. V trimming: 4 bases; J trimming: 4 bases; junction bases outside the gene matches: 5. This CDR3 is built from 15 residues.

CDR3 loop: CASSTGLAAGGELFF. CDR3 in DNA: TGCGCCAGCAGCACGGGACTAGCGGCCGGCGGGGAGCTGTTTTTT. The chain employs TRBV5-1 and TRBJ2-2, with 11 bases lining up with TRBD2. The CDR3 consists of 15 residues. CDR1 SGHRS and CDR2 YFSETQ come from the germline V gene. The ends lost 4 bases at V and 7 bases at J; junction bases unmatched: 6.

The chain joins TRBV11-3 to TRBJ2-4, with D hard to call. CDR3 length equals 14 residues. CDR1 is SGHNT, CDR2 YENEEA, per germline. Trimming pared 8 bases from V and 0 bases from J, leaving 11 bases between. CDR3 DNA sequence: TGTGCCAGCGGCCAGAAAATAGCCAAAAACATTCAGTACTTC. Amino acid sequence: CASGQKIAKNIQYF.

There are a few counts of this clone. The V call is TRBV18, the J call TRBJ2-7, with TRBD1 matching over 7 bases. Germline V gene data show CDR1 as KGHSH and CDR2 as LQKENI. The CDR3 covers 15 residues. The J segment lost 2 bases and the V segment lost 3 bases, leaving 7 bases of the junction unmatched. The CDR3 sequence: CASSPTGTVTYEQYF. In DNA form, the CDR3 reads TGTGCCAGCTCACCGACCGGGACAGTAACCTACGAGCAGTACTTC. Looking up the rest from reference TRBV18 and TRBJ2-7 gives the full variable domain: NAGVMQNPRHLVRRRGQEARLRCSPMKGHSHVYWYRQLPEEGLKFMVYLQKENIIDESGMPKERFSAEFPKEGPSILRIQQVVRGDSAAYFCASSPTGTVTYEQYFGPGTRLTVT.

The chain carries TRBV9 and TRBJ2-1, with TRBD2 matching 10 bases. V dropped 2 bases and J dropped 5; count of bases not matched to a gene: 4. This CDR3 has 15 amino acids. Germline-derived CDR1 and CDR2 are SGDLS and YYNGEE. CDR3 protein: CASSVRAGGNNEQFF. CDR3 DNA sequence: TGTGCCAGCAGCGTGCGAGCGGGAGGGAACAATGAGCAGTTCTTC.

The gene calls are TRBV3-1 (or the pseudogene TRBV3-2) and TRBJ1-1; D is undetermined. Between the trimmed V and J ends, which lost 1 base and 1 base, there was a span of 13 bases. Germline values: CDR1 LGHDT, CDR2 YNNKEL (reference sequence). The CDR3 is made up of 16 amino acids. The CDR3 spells CASSQAEGIWNTEAFF. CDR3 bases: TGTGCCAGCAGCCAAGCCGAGGGAATCTGGAACACTGAAGCTTTCTTT.

CDR3: CASSHRAATFYNEQFF. The DNA of the CDR3 is TGTGCCAGCAGCCACAGAGCGGCAACCTTCTACAATGAGCAGTTCTTC. This rearrangement joins TRBV7-8 to TRBJ2-1, with D possibly being TRBD2 (5 bases). Germline CDR1 reads SGHVS; CDR2 reads FQNEAQ. The CDR3 sequence is 16 residues long. V dropped 5 bases and J dropped 3 bases, with 17 bases sitting between them.

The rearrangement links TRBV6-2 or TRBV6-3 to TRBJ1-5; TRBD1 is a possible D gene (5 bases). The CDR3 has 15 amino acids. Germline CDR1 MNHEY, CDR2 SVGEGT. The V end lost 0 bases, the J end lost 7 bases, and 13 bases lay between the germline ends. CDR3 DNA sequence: TGTGCCAGCAGTTACTCGGCAGGGTTCGGGCAGCCCCAGCATTTT. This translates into CASSYSAGFGQPQHF.

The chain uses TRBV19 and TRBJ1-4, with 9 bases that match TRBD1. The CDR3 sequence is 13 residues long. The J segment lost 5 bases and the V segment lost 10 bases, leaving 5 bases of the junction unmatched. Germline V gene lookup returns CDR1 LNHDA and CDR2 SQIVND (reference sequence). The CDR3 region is CATRDRANEKLFF. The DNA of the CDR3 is TGTGCCACGAGGGACAGGGCAAATGAAAAACTGTTTTTT. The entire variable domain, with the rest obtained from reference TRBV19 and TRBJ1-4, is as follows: DGGITQSPKYLFRKEGQNVTLSCEQNLNHDAMYWYRQDPGQGLRLIYYSQIVNDFQKGDIAEGYSVSREKKESFPLTVTSAQKNPTAFYLCATRDRANEKLFFGSGTQLSVL.

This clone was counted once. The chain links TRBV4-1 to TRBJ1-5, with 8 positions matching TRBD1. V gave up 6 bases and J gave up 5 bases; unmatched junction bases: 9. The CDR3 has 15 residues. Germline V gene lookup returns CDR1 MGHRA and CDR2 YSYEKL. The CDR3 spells CASRSNRGADQPQHF. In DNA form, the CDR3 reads TGCGCCAGCAGATCTAACAGGGGGGCGGATCAGCCCCAGCATTTT.

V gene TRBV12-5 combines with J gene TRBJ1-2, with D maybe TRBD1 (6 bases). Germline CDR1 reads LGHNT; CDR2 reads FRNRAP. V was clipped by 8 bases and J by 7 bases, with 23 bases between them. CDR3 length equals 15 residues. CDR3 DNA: TGTGCTAGTAGCAAACAGGGCTTGGGACGCGGTGGCTACACCTTC. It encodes CASSKQGLGRGGYTF. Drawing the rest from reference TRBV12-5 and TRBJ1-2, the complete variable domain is DARVTQTPRHKVTEMGQEVTMRCQPILGHNTVFWYRQTMMQGLELLAYFRNRAPLDDSGMPKDRFSAEMPDATLATLKIQPSEPRDSAVYFCASSKQGLGRGGYTFGSGTRLTVV.

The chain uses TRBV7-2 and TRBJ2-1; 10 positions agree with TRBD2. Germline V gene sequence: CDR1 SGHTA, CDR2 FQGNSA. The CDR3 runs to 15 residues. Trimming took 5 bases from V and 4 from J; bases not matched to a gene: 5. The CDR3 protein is CASSGGTSVYNEQFF. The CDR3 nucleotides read TGTGCCAGCAGCGGCGGGACTAGCGTTTACAATGAGCAGTTCTTC.

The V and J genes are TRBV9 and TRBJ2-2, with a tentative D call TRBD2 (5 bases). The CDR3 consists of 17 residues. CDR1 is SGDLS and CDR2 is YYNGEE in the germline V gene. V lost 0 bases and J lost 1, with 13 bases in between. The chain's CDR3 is CASSVAPDGENTGELFF. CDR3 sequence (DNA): TGTGCCAGCAGCGTAGCCCCGGACGGGGAGAACACCGGGGAGCTGTTTTTT. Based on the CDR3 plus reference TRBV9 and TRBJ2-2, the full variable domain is DSGVTQTPKHLITATGQRVTLRCSPRSGDLSVYWYQQSLDQGLQFLIQYYNGEERAKGNILERFSAQQFPDLHSELNLSSLELGDSALYFCASSVAPDGENTGELFFGEGSRLTVL.

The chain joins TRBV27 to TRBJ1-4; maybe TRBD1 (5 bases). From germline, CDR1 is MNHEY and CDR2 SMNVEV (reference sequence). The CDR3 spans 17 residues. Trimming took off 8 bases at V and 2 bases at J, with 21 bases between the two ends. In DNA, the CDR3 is TGTGCCAGCTCTCGGTTTAGTAGGGGTCGGACTAATGAAAAACTGTTTTTT. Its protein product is CASSRFSRGRTNEKLFF.

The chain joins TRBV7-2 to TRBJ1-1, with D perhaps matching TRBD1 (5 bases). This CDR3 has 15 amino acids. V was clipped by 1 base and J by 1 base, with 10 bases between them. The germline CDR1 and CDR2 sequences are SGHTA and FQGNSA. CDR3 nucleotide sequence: TGTGCCAGCAGCTTAGGGGGGGGAACGAACACTGAAGCTTTCTTT. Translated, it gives CASSLGGGTNTEAFF.

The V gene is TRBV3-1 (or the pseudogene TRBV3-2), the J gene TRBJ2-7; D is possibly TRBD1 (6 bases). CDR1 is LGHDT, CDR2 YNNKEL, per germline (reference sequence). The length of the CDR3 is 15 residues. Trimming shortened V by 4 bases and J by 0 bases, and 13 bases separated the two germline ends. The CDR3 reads CASSLGTQFSYEQYF. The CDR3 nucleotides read TGTGCCAGCAGCCTCGGGACACAGTTCTCCTACGAGCAGTACTTC.

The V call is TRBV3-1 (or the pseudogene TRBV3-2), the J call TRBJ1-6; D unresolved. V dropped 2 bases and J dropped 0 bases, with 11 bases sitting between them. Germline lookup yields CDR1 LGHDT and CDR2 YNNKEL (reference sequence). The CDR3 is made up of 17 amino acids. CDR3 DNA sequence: TGTGCCAGCAGCCAAAGACTCCCAGCCTCCTATAATTCACCCCTCCACTTT. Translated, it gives CASSQRLPASYNSPLHF.

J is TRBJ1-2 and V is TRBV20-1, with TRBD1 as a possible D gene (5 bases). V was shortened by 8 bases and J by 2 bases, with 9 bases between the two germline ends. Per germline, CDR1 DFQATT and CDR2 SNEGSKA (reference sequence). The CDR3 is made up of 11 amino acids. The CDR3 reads CSLGVNYGYTF. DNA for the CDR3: TGCAGTCTAGGGGTGAACTATGGCTACACCTTC.

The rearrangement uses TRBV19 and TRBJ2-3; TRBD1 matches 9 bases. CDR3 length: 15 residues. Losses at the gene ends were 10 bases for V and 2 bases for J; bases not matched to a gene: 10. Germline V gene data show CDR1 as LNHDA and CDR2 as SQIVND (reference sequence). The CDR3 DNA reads TGTGCCACCCGACGGGGGACAGGGAACACAGATACGCAGTATTTT. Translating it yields CATRRGTGNTDTQYF. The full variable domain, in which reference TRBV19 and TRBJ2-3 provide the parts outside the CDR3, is DGGITQSPKYLFRKEGQNVTLSCEQNLNHDAMYWYRQDPGQGLRLIYYSQIVNDFQKGDIAEGYSVSREKKESFPLTVTSAQKNPTAFYLCATRRGTGNTDTQYFGPGTRLTVL.

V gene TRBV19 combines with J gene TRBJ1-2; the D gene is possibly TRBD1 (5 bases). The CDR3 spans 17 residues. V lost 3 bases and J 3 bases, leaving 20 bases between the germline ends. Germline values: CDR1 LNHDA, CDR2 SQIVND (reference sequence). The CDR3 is CASSISGRAASHYGYTF. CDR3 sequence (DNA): TGTGCCAGTAGTATTTCAGGGCGTGCGGCTTCTCACTATGGCTACACCTTC.